Sequencing of this T cell receptor beta chain was carried out in a study of blood T cell repertoires in COVID-19 (TCRdb year 2020). In terms of the full investigation: Collaborator samples came from the United States, Italy and Spain and covered acute and convalescent phases of COVID-19. A de-identified subject ID, COVID-19 status, age in years and sex were almost always included in the sample metadata. The dataset comprised deeply sampled blood TCRbeta repertoires from subjects exposed to, actively infected with, or recovered from COVID-19. HLA class I and class II types, where available, came from metadata supplied by the sample provider rather than from assay-based typing. Samples were obtained from the ongoing ImmuneRACE study (first 160 participants) and from some 1,300 subjects provided by 6 global collaborators. The prospective study material was composed of cDNA or gDNA derived from T cells, B-cell-depleted T cells, or PBMCs. The repertoires were released in a freely available public database intended as a resource for research on the immune response to SARS-CoV-2.

Study-wide findings and limitations: The quantity of clinical and demographic metadata differed by source and by participant and was supplied without curation.

Each collaborating institution followed its own protocols to collect whole blood in K2EDTA tubes. For TCRbeta analysis, collaborator samples were shipped as frozen whole blood, as isolated PBMCs, or as DNA extracted from either sample type. Concerning this clone: Its antigen is unknown. No much larger clonotype is one base removed from it; base qualities were not supplied.

TCRbeta CDR3 regions were amplified from genomic DNA using the immunoSEQ Assay, a bias-controlled multiplex PCR. The original pipeline was this. Nucleated cell counts per sample were estimated from amplification of reference gene primers within the assay. To quantify the absolute abundance of each unique TCRbeta CDR3 rearrangement, sequence reads were collapsed and filtered. For each sample, productive Simpson clonality was calculated as the square root of Simpson's diversity index over productive rearrangements. This is the immuneACCESS table as TCRdb keeps it, with only in-frame sequences that have V and J called. A part of the clones is gone; compared with another copy, unresolved V genes explain less than half, and the rest is unexplained. V and J calls and clone size are given by that table; D and trimming were obtained from the DNA. In all, the sample holds a few hundred thousand clones, and around 83% of those were seen once. In total, the top ten clones hold approximately 2.9% of the sample.

Material: peripheral blood. The receptor was derived from a man over 45 with active or convalescent COVID-19.

The nucleotides read TGTGCCAGCTCACCACGTTGGACACAAGAGACCCAGTACTTC. This is translated as CASSPRWTQETQYF. The receptor chain draws on TRBV18 and TRBJ2-5; perhaps TRBD1 is the D gene, with 5 bases matching. Looking up the germline V gene yields CDR1 KGHSH and CDR2 LQKENI. Trimming takes 1 base from V and 2 bases from J, and the germline ends sit 8 bases apart. The CDR3 goes from the cysteine to the phenylalanine over 14 residues. Left in the record is the CDR3 DNA by itself, 42 bases read in frame from the first base. Here the CDR3 is joined to the reference TRBV18 and TRBJ2-5 genes, and the full variable domain is: NAGVMQNPRHLVRRRGQEARLRCSPMKGHSHVYWYRQLPEEGLKFMVYLQKENIIDESGMPKERFSAEFPKEGPSILRIQQVVRGDSAAYFCASSPRWTQETQYFGPGTRLLVL.